Listed below are T cell receptor beta chains from one sample, sequenced in a study of T cells after yellow fever vaccination. Each CDR3 protein is one row after TCRdb ran MiXCR on the 5' RACE reads. Of about 510,000 distinct CDR3 sequences in the sample, 21% were seen once. The material sequenced was PBMCs, taken less than 25 days after the first yellow fever vaccination. These receptors came from a young man who received the YFV17D yellow fever vaccine. CDR3s include the opening cysteine and the closing phenylalanine or tryptophan. Fields, in order: D gene, clone size, V gene, J gene, CDR3 protein, CDR3 DNA. The D gene is left open where the match is weak. Part of the rows lack a size; the others show once, few, many or a class for expanded clones.

D: .; size: .; V: TRBV5-1; J: TRBJ1-1; CDR3: CASSFTGRGTEAFF; DNA: TGCGCCAGCAGCTTTACAGGGCGGGGGACTGAAGCTTTCTTT
D: .; size: .; V: TRBV2; J: TRBJ1-4; CDR3: CASSVKGGHEKLFF; DNA: TGTGCCAGCAGTGTTAAGGGGGGGCATGAAAAACTGTTTTTT
D: TRBD2; size: few; V: TRBV6-2/TRBV6-3; J: TRBJ2-2; CDR3: CATRLAGGLVGELFF; DNA: TGTGCCACCCGACTAGCGGGGGGGCTCGTCGGGGAGCTGTTTTTT
D: TRBD2; size: .; V: TRBV6-1; J: TRBJ2-5; CDR3: CASSFRLAQETQYF; DNA: TGTGCCAGCAGCTTCAGACTAGCCCAAGAGACCCAGTACTTC
D: .; size: .; V: TRBV7-3; J: TRBJ2-7; CDR3: CASSPSTDSYEQYF; DNA: TGTGCCAGCAGCCCCTCGACTGATTCCTACGAGCAGTACTTC
D: .; size: .; V: TRBV5-1; J: TRBJ1-1; CDR3: CASSKATVGTEAFF; DNA: TGCGCCAGCAGCAAGGCCACCGTCGGTACTGAAGCTTTCTTT
D: .; size: .; V: TRBV11-2; J: TRBJ2-5; CDR3: CASSLVPPGRGQETQYF; DNA: TGTGCCAGCAGCTTAGTCCCCCCGGGGCGTGGGCAAGAGACCCAGTACTTC
D: .; size: few; V: TRBV7-2; J: TRBJ2-3; CDR3: CASSGPPLGSDTQYF; DNA: TGTGCCAGCAGTGGACCCCCGCTAGGATCAGATACGCAGTATTTT
D: .; size: few; V: TRBV4-3; J: TRBJ2-1; CDR3: CASSQDSGPYNEQFF; DNA: TGCGCCAGCAGCCAGGACAGCGGGCCCTACAATGAGCAGTTCTTC
D: TRBD1; size: few; V: TRBV29-1; J: TRBJ2-1; CDR3: CSVRTGVPLGQFF; DNA: TGCAGCGTGCGGACAGGGGTCCCTTTGGGGCAGTTCTTC
D: .; size: .; V: TRBV3-1; J: TRBJ2-2; CDR3: CASIGGPGGTGELFF; DNA: TGTGCCAGCATCGGAGGCCCCGGGGGTACCGGGGAGCTGTTTTTT
D: .; size: .; V: TRBV28; J: TRBJ2-1; CDR3: CASSQWTSLNEQFF; DNA: TGTGCCAGCAGCCAATGGACCTCCCTTAATGAGCAGTTCTTC
D: .; size: many; V: TRBV3-1; J: TRBJ1-2; CDR3: CASSQEGVAGTAGGYTF; DNA: TGTGCCAGCAGCCAAGAAGGGGTAGCAGGAACTGCGGGTGGCTACACCTTC
D: .; size: .; V: TRBV20-1; J: TRBJ1-1; CDR3: CSAKVGSWNTEAFF; DNA: TGCAGTGCTAAGGTTGGCAGTTGGAACACTGAAGCTTTCTTT
D: .; size: .; V: TRBV2; J: TRBJ2-7; CDR3: CASSPRMAGEQYF; DNA: TGTGCCAGCAGTCCCCGGATGGCAGGAGAGCAGTACTTC
D: TRBD1; size: few; V: TRBV19; J: TRBJ2-2; CDR3: CASSPDRGGHGELFF; DNA: TGTGCCAGTAGTCCAGACAGGGGAGGTCACGGGGAGCTGTTTTTT
D: TRBD2; size: .; V: TRBV20-1; J: TRBJ2-1; CDR3: CSVAGLAGSTSSYNEQFF; DNA: TGCAGTGTCGCCGGACTAGCGGGGAGTACGAGCTCCTACAATGAGCAGTTCTTC
D: TRBD1; size: .; V: TRBV7-9; J: TRBJ1-4; CDR3: CASSLSGTGNEKLFF; DNA: TGTGCCAGCAGCCTATCGGGGACAGGGAATGAAAAACTGTTTTTT
D: .; size: few; V: TRBV6-2/TRBV6-3; J: TRBJ1-2; CDR3: CASSYYAGGPYTF; DNA: TGTGCCAGCAGTTACTATGCTGGGGGGCCCTACACCTTC
D: .; size: few; V: TRBV20-1; J: TRBJ1-3; CDR3: CSAMAENSGNTIYF; DNA: TGCAGTGCTATGGCAGAGAACTCTGGAAACACCATATATTTT
D: .; size: few; V: TRBV4-2; J: TRBJ1-2; CDR3: CASSQYADAGDNYGYTF; DNA: TGTGCCAGCAGCCAGTATGCTGACGCGGGGGATAACTATGGCTACACCTTC
D: .; size: .; V: TRBV9; J: TRBJ2-7; CDR3: CASSDGTLEGFGEQYF; DNA: TGTGCCAGCAGCGACGGGACCCTGGAGGGTTTTGGGGAGCAGTACTTC
D: TRBD1; size: few; V: TRBV25-1; J: TRBJ2-3; CDR3: CASSELGGQGDTQYF; DNA: TGTGCCAGCAGTGAACTGGGAGGACAGGGAGATACGCAGTATTTT